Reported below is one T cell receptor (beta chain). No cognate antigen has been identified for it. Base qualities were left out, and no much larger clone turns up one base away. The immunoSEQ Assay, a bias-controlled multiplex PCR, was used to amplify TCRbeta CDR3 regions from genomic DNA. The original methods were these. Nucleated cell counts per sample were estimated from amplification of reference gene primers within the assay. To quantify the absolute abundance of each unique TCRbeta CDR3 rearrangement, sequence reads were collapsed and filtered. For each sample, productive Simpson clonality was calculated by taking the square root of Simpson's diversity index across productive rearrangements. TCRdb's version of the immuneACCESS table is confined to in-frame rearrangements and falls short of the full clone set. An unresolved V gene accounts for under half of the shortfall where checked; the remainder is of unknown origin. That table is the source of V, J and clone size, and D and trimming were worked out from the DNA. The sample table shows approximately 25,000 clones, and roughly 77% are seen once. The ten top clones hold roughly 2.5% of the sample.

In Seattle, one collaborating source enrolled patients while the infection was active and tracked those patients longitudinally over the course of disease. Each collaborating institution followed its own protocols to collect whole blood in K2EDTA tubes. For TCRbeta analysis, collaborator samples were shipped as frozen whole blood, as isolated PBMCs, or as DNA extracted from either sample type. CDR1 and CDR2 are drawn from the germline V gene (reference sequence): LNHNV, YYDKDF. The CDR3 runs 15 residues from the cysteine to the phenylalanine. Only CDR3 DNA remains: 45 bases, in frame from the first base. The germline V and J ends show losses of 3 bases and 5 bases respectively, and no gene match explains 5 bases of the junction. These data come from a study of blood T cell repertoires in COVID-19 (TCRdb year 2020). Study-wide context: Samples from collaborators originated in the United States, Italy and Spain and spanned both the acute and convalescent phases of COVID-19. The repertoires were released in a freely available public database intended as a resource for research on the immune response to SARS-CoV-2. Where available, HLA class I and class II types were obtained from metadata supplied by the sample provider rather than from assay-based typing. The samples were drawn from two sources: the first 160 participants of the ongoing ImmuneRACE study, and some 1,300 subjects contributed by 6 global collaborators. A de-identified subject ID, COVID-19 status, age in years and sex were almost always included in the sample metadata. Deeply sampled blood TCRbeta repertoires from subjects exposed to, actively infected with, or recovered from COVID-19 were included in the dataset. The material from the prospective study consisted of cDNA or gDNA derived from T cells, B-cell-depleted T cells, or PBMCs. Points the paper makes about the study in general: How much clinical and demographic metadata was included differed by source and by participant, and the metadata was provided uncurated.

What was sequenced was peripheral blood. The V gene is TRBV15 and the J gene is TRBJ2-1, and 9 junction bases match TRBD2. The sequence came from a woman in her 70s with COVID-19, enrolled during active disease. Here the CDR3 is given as CATSSGLASNNEQFF. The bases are TGTGCCACCAGCAGCGGACTAGCGAGCAACAATGAGCAGTTCTTC.